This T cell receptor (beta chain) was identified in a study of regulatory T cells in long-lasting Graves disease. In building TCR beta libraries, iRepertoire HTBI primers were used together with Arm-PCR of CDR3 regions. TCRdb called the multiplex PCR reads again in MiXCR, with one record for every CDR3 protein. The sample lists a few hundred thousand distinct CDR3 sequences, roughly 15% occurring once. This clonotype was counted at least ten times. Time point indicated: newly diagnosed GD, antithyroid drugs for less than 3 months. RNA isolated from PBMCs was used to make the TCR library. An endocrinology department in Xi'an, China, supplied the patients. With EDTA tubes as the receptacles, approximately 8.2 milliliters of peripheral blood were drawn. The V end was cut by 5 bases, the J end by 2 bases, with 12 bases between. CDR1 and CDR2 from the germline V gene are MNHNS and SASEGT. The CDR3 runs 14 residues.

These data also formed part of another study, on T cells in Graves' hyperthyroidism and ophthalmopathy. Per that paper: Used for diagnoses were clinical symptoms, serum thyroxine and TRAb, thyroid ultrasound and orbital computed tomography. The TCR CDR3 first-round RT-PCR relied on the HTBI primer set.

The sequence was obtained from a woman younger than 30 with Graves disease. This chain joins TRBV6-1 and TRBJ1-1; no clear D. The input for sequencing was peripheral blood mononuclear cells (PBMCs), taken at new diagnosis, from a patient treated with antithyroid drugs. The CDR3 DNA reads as TGTGCCAGCAGTACCCCCGGGAGAAACACTGAAGCTTTCTTT. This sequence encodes CASSTPGRNTEAFF.